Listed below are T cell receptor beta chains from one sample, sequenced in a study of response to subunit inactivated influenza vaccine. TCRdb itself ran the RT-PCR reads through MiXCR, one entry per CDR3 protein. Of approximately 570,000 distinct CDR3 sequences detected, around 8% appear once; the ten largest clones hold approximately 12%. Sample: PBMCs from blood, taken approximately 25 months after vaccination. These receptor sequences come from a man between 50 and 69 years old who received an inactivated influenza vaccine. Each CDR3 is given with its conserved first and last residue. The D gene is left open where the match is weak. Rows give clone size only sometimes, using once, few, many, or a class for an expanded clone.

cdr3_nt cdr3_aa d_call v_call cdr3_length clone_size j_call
TGCGCCAGCAGCGCGACCGGACGATCGTACCAAGAGACCCAGTACTTC CASSATGRSYQETQYF - TRBV5-1 16 few TRBJ2-5
TGTGCCAGCAGGTCTGGGGTGAATCAGCCCCAGCATTTT CASRSGVNQPQHF - TRBV6-1 13 many TRBJ1-5
TGTGCCAGCAGCTTCGGACAGGGGGTTCTTTCCGACAATGAGCAGTTCTTC CASSFGQGVLSDNEQFF TRBD1 TRBV5-6 17 many TRBJ2-1
TGTGCCAGCAGTTACTGGCCGGGGGCTTTCTTT CASSYWPGAFF - TRBV6-2/TRBV6-3 11 few TRBJ1-1
TGCGCCAGCAGCACGGGACAAAAAAACACTGAAGCTTTCTTT CASSTGQKNTEAFF - TRBV5-1 14 many TRBJ1-1
TGTGCCAGCAGTTTATCAGGGAAGACGCATTCACCCCTCCACTTT CASSLSGKTHSPLHF - TRBV28 15 - TRBJ1-6
TGTGCCAGTAGTATAGTCGGACGGATGAGCTCCTATAATTCACCCCTCCACTTT CASSIVGRMSSYNSPLHF - TRBV19 18 few TRBJ1-6
TGTGCCAGCAGCCAAGATCTTGCTCCCCGGGGTGGAAACACCATATATTTT CASSQDLAPRGGNTIYF - TRBV3-1 17 - TRBJ1-3
TGCAGCGTTGTTTATGGTAACACAGATACGCAGTATTTT CSVVYGNTDTQYF - TRBV29-1 13 few TRBJ2-3
TGTGCCAGCAGTGGGGGCATCCAAGAGACCCAGTACTTC CASSGGIQETQYF - TRBV25-1 13 - TRBJ2-5
TGCGCCAGCTCGTCGGGAGTGCATTCTAGCACAGATACGCAGTATTTT CASSSGVHSSTDTQYF - TRBV5-1 16 many TRBJ2-3
TGTGCCAGCAGCCGACGACAGGGGGCTCAGGGCTACACCTTC CASSRRQGAQGYTF TRBD1 TRBV7-2 14 - TRBJ1-2
TGCAGTGCCCCCGGGGCTAGCGGGAGCGAGCAGTACTTC CSAPGASGSEQYF TRBD2 TRBV20-1 13 - TRBJ2-7
TGCGCCAGCAGCCAAGATGATGGACCCTCTATTCGATTAGATGGAAACACCATATATTTT CASSQDDGPSIRLDGNTIYF - TRBV4-1 20 few TRBJ1-3
TGTGCCAGCAGCTTAGTTCTGACTGGCAATGAGCAGTTCTTC CASSLVLTGNEQFF - TRBV7-9 14 many TRBJ2-1
TGCGCCAGCAGCTTGGACTCCAGGGGGTCCGGCGAGCAGTACTTC CASSLDSRGSGEQYF TRBD1 TRBV5-1 15 - TRBJ2-7
TGTGCCAGCAGCGTCGGGCGCTCCTACGAGCAGTACTTC CASSVGRSYEQYF - TRBV5-6 13 - TRBJ2-7
TGCAGTGCCAGGGCCGGACAGAACGTCGGCTACGAGCAGTACTTC CSARAGQNVGYEQYF - TRBV20-1 15 - TRBJ2-7
TGTGCCAGCAGCACCACTTTGGCGCTCCAAGAGACCCAGTACTTC CASSTTLALQETQYF - TRBV7-6 15 - TRBJ2-5
TGTGCCAGCAGTCCCGACACCTACACTGAAGCTTTCTTT CASSPDTYTEAFF - TRBV12-3/TRBV12-4 13 few TRBJ1-1
TGTGCCAGCAGCTTAGCCGACATGGGCGAGCAGTACTTC CASSLADMGEQYF - TRBV7-9 13 few TRBJ2-7
TGTGCCAGCAGCCACCGGCCCGGGGACGAGCAGTACTTC CASSHRPGDEQYF - TRBV4-2 13 - TRBJ2-7
TGTGCCAGCAGTGGGGGTGGACTCCTAGGGGATACGCAGTATTTT CASSGGGLLGDTQYF - TRBV25-1 15 few TRBJ2-3
TGTGCCAGCAGCCCCAAACCCCAGCATTTT CASSPKPQHF - TRBV11-2 10 - TRBJ1-5
TGCAGCGTCCCCTCTGGTACAGATACGCAGTATTTT CSVPSGTDTQYF - TRBV29-1 12 - TRBJ2-3
TGCGCCAGCAGCTGGGATGGGCTATCCTACGAGCAGTACTTC CASSWDGLSYEQYF - TRBV5-1 14 few TRBJ2-7
TGTGCCAGCCGGGTAGGGACTAGCGGGAGTGCCTTCCGCAATGAGCAGTTCTTC CASRVGTSGSAFRNEQFF TRBD2 TRBV27 18 - TRBJ2-1
TGTGCCAGCAGCCGGGGACAGGGAATGTCGTACGAGCAGTACTTC CASSRGQGMSYEQYF TRBD1 TRBV12-3/TRBV12-4 15 few TRBJ2-7
TGTGCCAGCAGCTTCCAACCGGGACAGGGTCCCTACGAGCAGTACTTC CASSFQPGQGPYEQYF TRBD1 TRBV11-2 16 many TRBJ2-7
TGTGCCAGTAGTATATCCGGGACATCTTATGGCTACACCTTC CASSISGTSYGYTF - TRBV19 14 few TRBJ1-2
TGTGCCAGCAGCTTAGGACTAGTTTCCTACGAGCAGTACTTC CASSLGLVSYEQYF - TRBV7-2 14 - TRBJ2-7
TGCAGTGCTAGAGTCGACCTCGGGCAGTATTTT CSARVDLGQYF - TRBV20-1 11 few TRBJ2-3
TGTGCCAGCAGTCGGACAGGGCCGTCTCCAAAGGATACGCAGTATTTT CASSRTGPSPKDTQYF TRBD1 TRBV7-2 16 - TRBJ2-3
TGTGCCAGCAGCTTATCGGGAGTGGGAGATACGCAGTATTTT CASSLSGVGDTQYF - TRBV7-9 14 - TRBJ2-3
TGTGCCAGCATAAACGGACTAGCGGGAGGTGAGACCCAGTACTTC CASINGLAGGETQYF TRBD2 TRBV28 15 - TRBJ2-5
TGTGCCAGCAGCTTAATTAGTTCCACTGAAGCTTTCTTT CASSLISSTEAFF - TRBV7-9 13 few TRBJ1-1
TGTGCCAGCAGCCGTCCGGGACAGGGGACCTACGAGCAGTACTTC CASSRPGQGTYEQYF TRBD1 TRBV3-1 15 many TRBJ2-7
TGTGCCAGCAGCCCCGAGGGCAGCTATAATTCACCCCTCCACTTT CASSPEGSYNSPLHF - TRBV7-2 15 many TRBJ1-6
TGCGCCAGCAGCTTGCGGAGGGGTGGTGGGGCCACGGGCACAGATACGCAGTATTTT CASSLRRGGGATGTDTQYF - TRBV5-1 19 many TRBJ2-3
TGCAGCGGGTCCGGGAACTCTGGAAACACCATATATTTT CSGSGNSGNTIYF - TRBV29-1 13 few TRBJ1-3
TGTGCCAGTAGATTGGCTAATGAGCAGTTCTTC CASRLANEQFF - TRBV12-3/TRBV12-4 11 many TRBJ2-1
TGCGCCAGCAGCCCGGCTCACCTCTTAAACACCGGGGAGCTGTTTTTT CASSPAHLLNTGELFF - TRBV5-1 16 many TRBJ2-2
TGTGCCAGCAGCCCCCGATCCTTCACAGATACGCAGTATTTT CASSPRSFTDTQYF - TRBV9 14 many TRBJ2-3
TGTGTTAGTGGTTCCACGGGCCGCGGTTACACCGGGGAGCTGTTTTTT CVSGSTGRGYTGELFF - TRBV12-5 16 few TRBJ2-2
TGTGCCAGCAGCCAAGCTTTGGATCAGCCCCAGCATTTT CASSQALDQPQHF - TRBV4-2 13 many TRBJ1-5
TGTGCCAGCAGCCAAAATGCACTAGCGGGGGGCGTTGCAGATACGCAGTATTTT CASSQNALAGGVADTQYF TRBD2 TRBV4-2 18 few TRBJ2-3
TGTGCCAGCAGTGGGCAGGGGAATGAAAAACTGTTTTTT CASSGQGNEKLFF - TRBV2 13 - TRBJ1-4
TGCAGTGCGCAAGAGGGATACAATGAGCAGTTCTTC CSAQEGYNEQFF - TRBV20-1 12 - TRBJ2-1
TGCGCCAGCAGCTCGGGAGGGCGTGAAGCTTTCTTT CASSSGGREAFF - TRBV4-3 12 - TRBJ1-1
TGTGCCAGCAGCTCAATAGCGGGGGGGTACAATGAGCAGTTCTTC CASSSIAGGYNEQFF TRBD2 TRBV11-2 15 few TRBJ2-1
TGCAGCGTCTGCTGGCGGGAGGGCCCGGAGACCCAGTACTTC CSVCWREGPETQYF TRBD2 TRBV29-1 14 few TRBJ2-5
TGTGCTAGCAGCTCCGGACACCTCAATGAGCAGTTCTTC CASSSGHLNEQFF - TRBV7-7 13 few TRBJ2-1
TGCAGTGCTAAAATACTAGCGCATGATGAGCAGTTCTTC CSAKILAHDEQFF TRBD2 TRBV20-1 13 few TRBJ2-1